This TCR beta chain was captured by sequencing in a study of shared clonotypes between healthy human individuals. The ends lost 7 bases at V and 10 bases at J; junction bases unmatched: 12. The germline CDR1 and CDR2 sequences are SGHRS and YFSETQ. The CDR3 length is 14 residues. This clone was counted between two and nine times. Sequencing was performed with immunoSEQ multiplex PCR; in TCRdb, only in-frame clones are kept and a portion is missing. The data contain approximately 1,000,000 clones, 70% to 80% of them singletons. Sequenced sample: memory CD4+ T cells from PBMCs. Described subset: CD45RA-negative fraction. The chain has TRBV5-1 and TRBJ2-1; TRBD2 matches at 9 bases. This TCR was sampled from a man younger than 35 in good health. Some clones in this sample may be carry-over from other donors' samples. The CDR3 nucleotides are TGCGCCAGCGTCCCCGGGACTAGCAATTCCGAGCAGTTCTTC. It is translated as CASVPGTSNSEQFF.